Listed below are T cell receptor beta chains from one sample, sequenced in a study of shared clonotypes between healthy human individuals. Generated by immunoSEQ multiplex PCR, the TCRdb table keeps only in-frame clones and is missing some. Seen here are under 2.5 million clones, less than 95% observed once, and the top ten hold approximately 0.41%. Sequences were obtained from naive CD4+ T cells from PBMCs. Receptors were obtained from a young man in good health. Some clones in this sample may be carry-over from other donors' samples. Each CDR3 is given with its conserved first and last residue. The order of the fields is CDR3 length, J gene, clone size, D gene, V gene, CDR3 DNA, CDR3 protein. A D gene is named only where the DNA matches it firmly. The size of a clone is reported for some rows only, either as once, few or many, or as a class for expanded clones.

16,TRBJ2-5,-,-,TRBV7-2,TGTGCCAGCAGCTTAGCGCCCGACGGTTCACAGGGGACCCAGTACTTC,CASSLAPDGSQGTQYF
14,TRBJ1-1,-,-,TRBV28,TGTGCCAGCAGTTTAAGGGGGACCCACACTGAAGCTTTCTTT,CASSLRGTHTEAFF
15,TRBJ1-4,-,-,TRBV5-6,TGTGCCAGCAGCTTGCTCGGGGAAGGGAATGAAAAACTGTTTTTT,CASSLLGEGNEKLFF
16,TRBJ1-2,once,-,TRBV7-3,TGTGCCAGCAGCTTAATTGGGCTACGGGATAACTATGGCTACACCTTC,CASSLIGLRDNYGYTF
15,TRBJ2-1,-,TRBD2,TRBV6-5,TGTGCCAGCAGTCCTACTAGCGGGTCCTACAATGAGCAGTTCTTC,CASSPTSGSYNEQFF
12,TRBJ2-1,-,-,TRBV28,TGTGCCAGCAGTTTGGGTCGCGCTGGGCAGTTCTTC,CASSLGRAGQFF
15,TRBJ1-5,-,TRBD1,TRBV19,TGTGCCAGTAGTATAGATCGGGACAGTTATCAGCCCCAGCATTTT,CASSIDRDSYQPQHF
15,TRBJ1-1,-,-,TRBV5-4,TGTGCCAGCAGCTCCGAGGTGGGGGGAAACACTGAAGCTTTCTTT,CASSSEVGGNTEAFF
14,TRBJ1-1,-,-,TRBV5-5,TGTGCCAGCAGCTATCGGGACGCGAACACTGAAGCTTTCTTT,CASSYRDANTEAFF
14,TRBJ1-3,-,-,TRBV5-4,TGTGCCAGCAGCACCCAGGGTGGTGGAAACACCATATATTTT,CASSTQGGGNTIYF
20,TRBJ2-1,-,TRBD2,TRBV19,TGTGCCAGTAGGAGAACTCCGGGACTAGCGGGAGGTGTCTCCTACAATGAGCAGTTCTTC,CASRRTPGLAGGVSYNEQFF
14,TRBJ2-1,-,-,TRBV13,TGTGCCAGCAGCTTAGACGCCAGGGGAAATGAGCAGTTCTTC,CASSLDARGNEQFF
12,TRBJ1-2,-,-,TRBV6-5,TGTGCCAGCAGTTACTCGGCGGGGGGCTACACCTTC,CASSYSAGGYTF
14,TRBJ2-7,once,-,TRBV30,TGTGCCTGGAGTCCGCTAGCGATCTCCTACGAGCAGTACTTC,CAWSPLAISYEQYF
16,TRBJ2-7,-,TRBD2,TRBV6-6,TGTGCCAGCAGTTACCACCCTAGCGGGAGCCCCTACGAGCAGTACTTC,CASSYHPSGSPYEQYF
16,TRBJ2-1,-,TRBD2,TRBV4-2,TGTGCCAGCAGCCCAATAAGCGGGAGGGAAGACAATGAGCAGTTCTTC,CASSPISGREDNEQFF
12,TRBJ2-2,-,-,TRBV6-5,TGTGCCAGCAGTCGCCGTAGCGGGGAGCTGTTTTTT,CASSRRSGELFF
12,TRBJ2-7,once,-,TRBV28,TGTGCCAGCTACAGTTTTGCCTACGAGCAGTACTTC,CASYSFAYEQYF
12,TRBJ2-1,-,-,TRBV5-4,TGTGCCAGCAGCTTCCCTGGCGGAGCCCAGTTCTTC,CASSFPGGAQFF
15,TRBJ1-2,-,TRBD1,TRBV5-1,TGCGCCAGCAGCCCCCAGGGCGGACAGGTCGATGGCTACACCTTC,CASSPQGGQVDGYTF
15,TRBJ2-1,few,TRBD1,TRBV5-1,TGCGCCAGCAGCTGGGGCGGACAGGGAATCGATGAGCAGTTCTTC,CASSWGGQGIDEQFF
17,TRBJ2-7,-,TRBD2,TRBV28,TGTGCCAGCAGTCCCGGTGTGGGCCGCAGCGGGGCCTACGAGCAGTACTTC,CASSPGVGRSGAYEQYF
17,TRBJ2-2,-,-,TRBV7-3,TGTGCCAGCAGCCTTACAGGGGCCTCAGGGCGGGGCGGGGAGCTGTTTTTT,CASSLTGASGRGGELFF
16,TRBJ2-7,-,-,TRBV18,TGTGCCAGCTCACCGCGTAATCAAGGGGGTTTTTACGAGCAGTACTTC,CASSPRNQGGFYEQYF
13,TRBJ2-7,-,TRBD1,TRBV6-1,TGTGCCAGCCAAAGACAGGGAACCTACGAGCAGTACTTC,CASQRQGTYEQYF